The subject of this entry is one T cell receptor (beta chain). Its antigen is unidentified. The record originates from a study of untreated major depressive disorder. General study findings and limits: Compared with controls, depressed patients showed more TRBV05-01 (Vbeta 5.1) usage in CD4+ T cells. The sequencing tests were limited to three preselected Vbeta families.

The CDR3 runs 14 residues. Germline-derived CDR1 and CDR2 are GTSNPN and SVGIG (reference sequence). V was shortened by 1 base and J by 6 bases, with 13 bases between the two germline ends. Profiling relied on immunoSEQ multiplex PCR, and the TCRdb table lists in-frame clones only, not all of them. The table has approximately 20,000 clones, over 80% seen once. Blood, approximately 30 ml, was drawn into EDTA tubes. CD4+ T cell purity was typically approximately 95%. V gene TRBV30 combines with J gene TRBJ1-5; D gene uncertain. The sample consisted of CD4+ T cells from PBMCs. The sequence was obtained from a man aged 25-45 years in good health. CDR3 residues: CAWSGSIPFQPQHF. DNA of the CDR3: TGTGCCTGGAGTGGAAGTATTCCCTTTCAGCCCCAGCATTTT.